The 19 T cell receptor beta chains given below trace back to one sample, sequenced in a study of blood T cell repertoires in COVID-19. Clones were sequenced by immunoSEQ multiplex PCR, and TCRdb holds only the in-frame ones, with some missing. Of around 75,000 clones listed, approximately 85% are singletons. Material: peripheral blood. The receptors come from a woman older than 75 with active or convalescent COVID-19.

The chain uses TRBV6-2 or TRBV6-3 and TRBJ1-5; TRBD1 agrees at 10 bases. The germline gives CDR1 MNHEY, CDR2 SVGEGT. V was pared by 5 bases and J by 7 bases, with 17 bases of the junction left unmatched. This CDR3 region has 18 residues. This CDR3 is CASSDVGGTGVFGQPQHF. For the CDR3, the DNA is TGTGCCAGCAGTGATGTCGGCGGGACAGGGGTCTTTGGGCAGCCCCAGCATTTT.

This clone came up a few times. The chain is built from TRBV7-9 and TRBJ2-1; TRBD2 matches at 8 bases. The ends lost 3 bases at V and 4 bases at J; junction bases unmatched: 8. CDR1 is SEHNR, CDR2 FQNEAQ, per germline (reference sequence). The CDR3 sequence is 16 residues long. The CDR3 nucleotides are TGTGCCAGCAGCTTGTCGGAGACTAGCGAGTACAATGAGCAGTTCTTC. This gives the protein CASSLSETSEYNEQFF.

The gene calls are TRBV9 and TRBJ2-7; a weak D match, TRBD1 (6 bases). V lost 3 bases, J lost 1 base, and 14 bases lay in between. Germline lookup yields CDR1 SGDLS and CDR2 YYNGEE. The CDR3 is 15 amino acids. The CDR3 coding sequence is TGTGCCAGCAGCGCGTCCGGGACAAGTTCCTACGAGCAGTACTTC. Translating gives CASSASGTSSYEQYF. The full variable domain, its missing parts supplied by reference TRBV9 and TRBJ2-7, is DSGVTQTPKHLITATGQRVTLRCSPRSGDLSVYWYQQSLDQGLQFLIQYYNGEERAKGNILERFSAQQFPDLHSELNLSSLELGDSALYFCASSASGTSSYEQYFGPGTRLTVT.

The J gene is TRBJ2-3, the V gene TRBV27; 13 bases align to TRBD2. This CDR3 is built from 17 residues. Germline CDR1 reads MNHEY; CDR2 reads SMNVEV (reference sequence). V lost 0 bases, J lost 6 bases, and 6 bases stayed unmatched. The CDR3 protein is CASSLSVLAGGEDTQYF. DNA of the CDR3: TGTGCCAGCAGTTTATCGGTACTAGCGGGAGGGGAGGATACGCAGTATTTT.

J is TRBJ2-6 and V is TRBV6-6; 8 bases are shared with TRBD1. The V gene's germline CDR1 is MNHNY and CDR2 SVGAGI (reference sequence). The CDR3 loop spans 20 amino acids. J was trimmed by 0 bases and V by 6 bases; bases with no gene match: 16. CDR3: CASSPTPRTGRNSGANVLTF. The CDR3 bases are TGTGCCAGCAGCCCAACCCCCCGGACAGGGAGAAACTCTGGGGCCAACGTCCTGACTTTC.

The chain employs TRBV27 and TRBJ1-1; D is uncertain. V lost 3 bases to trimming and J lost 1 base, with 6 bases between them. Germline V CDR1 and CDR2: MNHEY, SMNVEV (reference sequence). The CDR3 covers 13 residues. CDR3 nucleotide sequence: TGTGCCAGCAGTTTTACTACGAACACTGAAGCTTTCTTT. It yields the protein CASSFTTNTEAFF.

The chain carries TRBV4-1 and TRBJ2-2, with 7 bases that match TRBD1. Germline CDR1 is MGHRA and CDR2 is YSYEKL. The CDR3 covers 16 residues. V lost 1 base, J lost 4 bases, and 6 bases stayed unmatched. DNA for the CDR3: TGCGCCAGCAGCCAAGTTACAGGGGTTGGCACCGGGGAGCTGTTTTTT. Translating gives CASSQVTGVGTGELFF.

The chain joins TRBV27 to TRBJ2-6; D remains ambiguous. The V gene's germline CDR1 is MNHEY and CDR2 SMNVEV (reference sequence). V was cut by 1 base and J by 0 bases, with 10 bases left in between. The CDR3 has 17 amino acids. The CDR3 region is CASSLLFSLSGANVLTF. The CDR3 DNA reads as TGTGCCAGCAGTTTATTGTTTTCCCTCTCTGGGGCCAACGTCCTGACTTTC.

The V call is TRBV25-1, the J call TRBJ1-1; weak D call: TRBD1 (5 bases). Germline CDR1 and CDR2: MGHDK and SYGVNS. V lost 6 bases to trimming and J lost 3 bases, with 11 bases between them. The CDR3 contains 13 residues. The CDR3 DNA reads TGTGCCAGCAGCAGACAGCGAGACACTGAAGCTTTCTTT. Its translation is CASSRQRDTEAFF.

V and J are TRBV12-3 or TRBV12-4 and TRBJ1-5, with D hard to call. With 8 bases removed from V and 4 bases from J, the gap between germline ends came to 12 bases. CDR3 length: 13 residues. In DNA form, the CDR3 reads TGTGCCAGCGGGAGGCGGGAAAATCAGCCCCAGCATTTT. It specifies CASGRRENQPQHF.

V gene TRBV14 combines with J gene TRBJ2-7, with D uncertain. CDR1 and CDR2 (germline): SGHDN, FVKESK. The CDR3 loop spans 11 amino acids. Trimming shortened V by 2 bases and J by 6 bases, and 5 bases separated the two germline ends. The CDR3 loop reads CASSQFGEQYF. The CDR3 region has the DNA TGTGCCAGCAGCCAATTCGGCGAGCAGTACTTC.

The V call is TRBV10-2, the J call TRBJ2-5, with D unclear. This CDR3 has 13 amino acids. Trimming pared 8 bases from V and 1 base from J, leaving 11 bases between. CDR1 is WSHSY, CDR2 SAAADI, per germline. The CDR3 loop reads CASAVRFQETQYF. The CDR3 bases are TGCGCCAGCGCCGTCAGGTTCCAAGAGACCCAGTACTTC.

V and J are TRBV27 and TRBJ2-3; D possibly corresponds to TRBD2 (5 bases). Germline V gene sequence: CDR1 MNHEY, CDR2 SMNVEV (reference sequence). Deletions cut 6 bases from V and 6 bases from J, with 19 bases between. The CDR3 loop spans 15 amino acids. As DNA, the CDR3 is TGTGCCAGCAGCCGATATGAGGTACGGAGGGATACGCAGTATTTT. Encoded protein: CASSRYEVRRDTQYF.

This rearrangement joins TRBV6-1 to TRBJ1-6, with no clear D. With 1 base removed from V and 9 bases from J, the gap between germline ends came to 10 bases. The CDR3 consists of 14 residues. Germline CDR1 and CDR2: MNHNS and SASEGT. CDR3 sequence: CASSEGELRSPLHF. DNA of the CDR3: TGTGCCAGCAGTGAAGGGGAGCTGCGTTCACCCCTCCACTTT.

CDR3 DNA: TGCGCCAGCAGCCAAGCGGGGGGGACTGGGGCCACAGATACGCAGTATTTT. This sequence encodes CASSQAGGTGATDTQYF. The chain combines TRBV4-3 with TRBJ2-3; 8 bases align to TRBD2. J gave up 2 bases and V 1 base, and 8 bases lay outside the gene matches. CDR3 size: 17 residues. Germline CDR1 LGHNA, CDR2 YSLEER.

This clone appeared once. The rearrangement uses TRBV18 and TRBJ1-5; TRBD1 agrees at 10 bases. The V and J ends lost 6 bases and 3 bases, in that order; junction bases with no gene match: 2. Germline CDR1 and CDR2: KGHSH and LQKENI. The CDR3 contains 14 residues. This chain's CDR3 is CASSGQGLNQPQHF. DNA for the CDR3: TGTGCCAGCTCGGGACAGGGGCTCAATCAGCCCCAGCATTTT.

The chain is built from TRBV20-1 and TRBJ2-5; no reliable D call. This CDR3 has 11 amino acids. Trimming pared 6 bases from V and 4 bases from J, leaving 9 bases between. Germline loops: CDR1 DFQATT, CDR2 SNEGSKA (reference sequence). CDR3 amino acids: CSARTGETQYF. In nucleotides, the CDR3 is TGCAGTGCGCGTACTGGAGAGACCCAGTACTTC.

This chain connects TRBV27 to TRBJ1-1; D not certain. The length of the CDR3 is 13 residues. Per germline, CDR1 MNHEY and CDR2 SMNVEV (reference sequence). Trimming took 3 bases from V and 0 from J, leaving 5 bases between them. CDR3 sequence reads: CASSFGMNTEAFF. CDR3 nucleotides: TGTGCCAGCAGTTTCGGGATGAACACTGAAGCTTTCTTT.

The chain links TRBV28 to TRBJ2-5; 10 bases map to TRBD1. V lost 6 bases, J lost 5 bases, and 9 bases stayed unmatched. CDR3 length equals 15 residues. Germline-derived CDR1 and CDR2 are MDHEN and SYDVKM. CDR3 amino acids: CASSTPGTGVETQYF. CDR3 DNA: TGTGCCAGCAGCACTCCGGGGACAGGGGTCGAGACCCAGTACTTC.